This TCR beta chain emerged from a study of tumor and adjacent non-tumor tissue in lung cancer. A modified ARM-PCR protocol with three rounds of nested PCR amplified TCRbeta. TCRdb reprocessed the multiplex PCR reads with MiXCR, giving one entry per CDR3 protein. This table has approximately 140,000 distinct CDR3 sequences, around 66% appearing once. CDR1 DFQATT and CDR2 SNEGSKA come from the germline V gene (reference sequence). CDR3 length equals 12 residues. A note on this clonotype: What it binds is not known. An end of the junction differs from the germline gene, which may be a read error.

Points from the study as a whole: Tumor repertoires had a smaller top 100 clone share than normal lung. Tumor tissue had significantly higher TCR diversity than normal lung.

This sample's RNA came from whole unsorted tissue. The clonotype was recovered from a man in his sixties with small cell lung cancer. Sequencing was done on a sample of lung tumor tissue. The V gene is TRBV20-1, the J gene TRBJ2-3; tentative D call: TRBD2 (5 bases). The CDR3 DNA reads as TGCATTGCTAATGGTAGCGCAGATACGCAGTATTTT. Its protein is CIANGSADTQYF.